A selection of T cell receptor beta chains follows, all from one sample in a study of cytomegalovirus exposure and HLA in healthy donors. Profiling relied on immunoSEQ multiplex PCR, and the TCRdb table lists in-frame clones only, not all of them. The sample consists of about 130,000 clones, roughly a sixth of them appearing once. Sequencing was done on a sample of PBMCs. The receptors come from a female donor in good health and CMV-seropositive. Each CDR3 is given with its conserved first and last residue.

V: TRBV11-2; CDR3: CASRMGPNTEAFF
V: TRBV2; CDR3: CASSEYGGGETQYF
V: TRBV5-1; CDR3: CASSPTLYRGRAYNEQFF
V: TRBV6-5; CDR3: CASSSNRGQDEQYF
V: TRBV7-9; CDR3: CASSGGAEFPYEQYF
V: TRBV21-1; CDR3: CASSYEERGHEQYF
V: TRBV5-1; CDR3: CASSLGQGRGGTDTQYF
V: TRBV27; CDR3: CASSFDRDGNQPQHF
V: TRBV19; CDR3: CASSYGQLSNQPQHF
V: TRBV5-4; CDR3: CASSRDREDREKLFF
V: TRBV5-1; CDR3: CASSSRPGQSTYEQYF
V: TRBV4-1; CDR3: CASSQDRGRRANEQFF